The 27 T cell receptor beta chains below come from one sample, sequenced in a study of T cell responses to AZD1222 COVID-19 vaccine. TCRdb's table, derived via immunoSEQ multiplex PCR, lists solely in-frame clones and lacks some. The repertoire has approximately 84,000 clones, roughly 85% of them found once; the top ten carry roughly 10%. The specimen comprised peripheral blood, sampled 28 days after the second AZD1222 dose. The receptors were gathered from an adult who received the AZD1222 COVID-19 vaccine.

The chain combines TRBV10-3 with TRBJ1-6; no clear D gene. Trimming left V 3 bases short and J 5 bases short, with 11 bases between. CDR1 is ENHRY and CDR2 is SYGVKD in the germline V gene. The CDR3 has 15 amino acids. CDR3 DNA: TGTGCCATCAGTGAAAGGACGCCGGATAATTCACCCCTCCACTTT. As protein: CAISERTPDNSPLHF.

The J gene is TRBJ2-5, the V gene TRBV5-4; no reliable D call. V lost 1 base, J lost 4 bases, and 8 bases lay in between. Looked up from germline, CDR1 is SGHNT and CDR2 is YYREEE (reference sequence). The CDR3 is made up of 13 amino acids. The CDR3, as DNA: TGTGCCAGCAGCTTGAAGGCGAGAGAGACCCAGTACTTC. Translating it yields CASSLKARETQYF.

The V and J genes are TRBV13 and TRBJ2-7; TRBD1 agrees at 8 bases. Per the germline V gene, CDR1 is PRHDT and CDR2 is FYEKMQ (reference sequence). The J segment lost 4 bases and the V segment lost 5 bases, leaving 10 bases of the junction unmatched. The CDR3 spans 15 residues. The CDR3 sequence is CASSPRGQGSYEQYF. The CDR3 DNA reads as TGTGCCAGCAGCCCTAGAGGACAGGGATCTTACGAGCAGTACTTC. The full variable domain, its missing parts supplied by reference TRBV13 and TRBJ2-7, is AAGVIQSPRHLIKEKRETATLKCYPIPRHDTVYWYQQGPGQDPQFLISFYEKMQSDKGSIPDRFSAQQFSDYHSELNMSSLELGDSALYFCASSPRGQGSYEQYFGPGTRLTVT.

The chain has TRBV11-2 and TRBJ2-3; D possibly matches TRBD1 or TRBD2 (5 bases each). The CDR3 spans 15 residues. Trimming cost V 2 bases and J 2 bases, with 11 bases left between them. CDR1 and CDR2 (germline): SGHAT, FQNNGV. The CDR3 DNA follows: TGTGCCAGCAGCTTACTTCCGGGACCCACAGATACGCAGTATTTT. This sequence encodes CASSLLPGPTDTQYF.

This rearrangement joins TRBV7-8 to TRBJ1-5; no clear D gene. Trimming removed 5 bases from V and 3 bases from J, with 11 bases in between. The germline V gene has CDR1 SGHVS and CDR2 FQNEAQ. The CDR3 is 14 residues long. The CDR3 protein is CASSPFTNNQPQHF. CDR3 coding DNA: TGTGCCAGCAGCCCATTTACAAACAATCAGCCCCAGCATTTT.

This rearrangement joins TRBV28 to TRBJ1-2; 7 positions agree with TRBD1. Germline CDR1 and CDR2: MDHEN and SYDVKM. The CDR3 consists of 18 residues. The trim removed 6 bases at V and 2 bases at J, leaving 18 bases unmatched. The CDR3 DNA follows: TGTGCCAGCAGGAGAAAGGGACAGCCCAGTCGGGCGAACTATGGCTACACCTTC. It codes for CASRRKGQPSRANYGYTF.

The chain is built from TRBV11-2 and TRBJ1-2; unclear D gene. The CDR3 extends over 15 amino acids. V was cut by 1 base and J by 4 bases, with 13 bases left in between. CDR1 SGHAT and CDR2 FQNNGV come from the germline V gene. Written as DNA, the CDR3 is TGTGCCAGCAGCTTAGTTCTGGGGAATGCCTATGGCTACACCTTC. Translation: CASSLVLGNAYGYTF.

The sample holds one count of this clone. The chain joins TRBV7-8 to TRBJ1-1; D is uncertain. The CDR3 runs to 14 residues. V lost 1 base to trimming and J lost 1 base, with 7 bases between them. Germline-derived CDR1 and CDR2 are SGHVS and FQNEAQ. The CDR3 reads CASSLGHANTEAFF. Here the CDR3 DNA reads TGTGCCAGCAGCTTAGGACATGCGAACACTGAAGCTTTCTTT.

The J gene is TRBJ2-5, the V gene TRBV3-1 (or the pseudogene TRBV3-2), with 7 bases that match TRBD2. V dropped 0 bases and J dropped 2; count of bases not matched to a gene: 18. Germline lookup yields CDR1 LGHDT and CDR2 YNNKEL (reference sequence). The CDR3 is made up of 20 amino acids. CDR3 protein: CASSQDPTSPPTSLQETQYF. CDR3 sequence (DNA): TGTGCCAGCAGCCAAGATCCGACTAGCCCCCCGACTAGCCTGCAAGAGACCCAGTACTTC.

This sequence joins TRBV24-1 and TRBJ2-2; D unclear. Germline CDR1 KGHDR, CDR2 SFDVKD. V lost 9 bases, J lost 1 base, and 11 bases lay in between. CDR3 length: 14 residues. CDR3 protein: CATENDWNTGELFF. CDR3 bases: TGTGCCACCGAGAACGATTGGAACACCGGGGAGCTGTTTTTT.

The chain joins TRBV28 to TRBJ2-7; D perhaps matches TRBD1 (6 bases). The CDR3 runs to 17 residues. Between the trimmed V and J ends, which lost 10 bases and 2 bases, there was a span of 27 bases. Germline V gene sequence: CDR1 MDHEN, CDR2 SYDVKM. The CDR3 sequence is CATTSPDLSGQPYEQYF. The CDR3 DNA reads TGTGCCACCACATCTCCTGACCTCTCGGGACAACCCTACGAGCAGTACTTC.

In its sample, this clone was seen once. The rearrangement links TRBV4-2 to TRBJ1-4, with unresolved D. Per germline, CDR1 LGHNA and CDR2 YNFKEQ. Between the trimmed V and J ends, which lost 2 bases and 3 bases, there was a span of 1 base. The CDR3 has 12 residues. CDR3 residues: CASSQPNEKLFF. The CDR3 coding sequence is TGTGCCAGCAGCCAACCTAATGAAAAACTGTTTTTT.

The chain uses TRBV12-5 and TRBJ2-7; the D call may be TRBD1 or TRBD2 (5 bases each). The CDR3 is made up of 16 amino acids. The ends were cut back, 0 bases at V and 6 bases at J, with 18 bases in the middle. CDR1 is LGHNT, CDR2 FRNRAP, per germline. Written as DNA, the CDR3 is TGTGCTAGTGGTTTGGTACGTTGGCAGGGAGATTGCGAGCAGTACTTC. Translating gives CASGLVRWQGDCEQYF.

The chain has TRBV7-9 and TRBJ1-1, with D perhaps matching TRBD1 (5 bases). CDR1 SEHNR and CDR2 FQNEAQ come from the germline V gene (reference sequence). V gave up 5 bases and J gave up 9 bases, with 13 bases separating them. This CDR3 spans 12 amino acids. CDR3 protein: CASSGAGSKAFF. Here the CDR3 DNA reads TGTGCCAGCAGCGGGGCGGGGAGTAAAGCTTTCTTT.

The chain recombines TRBV5-1 with TRBJ2-7; D remains ambiguous. The CDR3 consists of 14 residues. The ends were cut back, 0 bases at V and 4 bases at J, with 11 bases in the middle. CDR1 and CDR2 (germline): SGHRS, YFSETQ. CDR3 region: CASSLDLGDYEQYF. The CDR3 DNA reads as TGCGCCAGCAGCTTGGATCTAGGAGATTACGAGCAGTACTTC.

The chain combines TRBV7-3 with TRBJ2-3; TRBD1 matches at 7 bases. The CDR3 is made up of 15 amino acids. After removal of 4 bases from V and 0 bases from J, the junction contained 4 bases not matched to a gene. CDR1 is SGHTA, CDR2 FQGTGA, per germline. The CDR3 DNA sequence: TGTGCCAGCAGCTCTACAGGGGCCAGCACAGATACGCAGTATTTT. It translates to CASSSTGASTDTQYF.

This chain joins TRBV11-2 and TRBJ1-6; D is perhaps TRBD1 (5 bases). The germline V gene has CDR1 SGHAT and CDR2 FQNNGV. CDR3 length: 16 amino acids. The V end was cut by 0 bases, the J end by 5 bases, with 11 bases between. The CDR3, as DNA: TGTGCCAGCAGCTTAGAGCCTCAGGGTAATAATTCACCCCTCCACTTT. Protein product: CASSLEPQGNNSPLHF.

The chain combines TRBV5-5 with TRBJ2-5; 8 nucleotides agree with TRBD2. Germline V gene lookup returns CDR1 SGHKS and CDR2 YYEKEE (reference sequence). The CDR3 has 16 amino acids. With V trimmed by 5 bases and J by 5 bases, 14 bases remained unmatched. CDR3 loop: CASSLQPGLGPETQYF. CDR3 sequence (DNA): TGTGCCAGCAGTTTACAACCGGGACTAGGTCCGGAGACCCAGTACTTC.

The chain combines TRBV5-1 with TRBJ2-5, with TRBD2 as a possible D gene (6 bases). Germline V gene data show CDR1 as SGHRS and CDR2 as YFSETQ. The CDR3 consists of 15 residues. V was pared by 0 bases and J by 2 bases, with 11 bases between. This CDR3 is CASSLVAGRQETQYF. In nucleotides, the CDR3 is TGCGCCAGCAGCTTGGTCGCGGGGAGACAAGAGACCCAGTACTTC.

This clone was seen only once. The J gene is TRBJ2-1, the V gene TRBV3-1 (or the pseudogene TRBV3-2); 12 bases align to TRBD2. V gave up 1 base and J gave up 7 bases; unmatched junction bases: 5. CDR1 is LGHDT, CDR2 YNNKEL, per germline (reference sequence). This CDR3 comprises 16 residues. The CDR3 DNA is TGTGCCAGCAGCCAAGCCCTAGCGGGGGGGCAGAATGAGCAGTTCTTC. It encodes CASSQALAGGQNEQFF.

The chain recombines TRBV5-1 with TRBJ2-2; 8 nucleotides match TRBD1. With 3 bases clipped from V and 4 bases from J, the junction kept 2 bases outside the gene matches. CDR3 length: 14 residues. Per germline, CDR1 SGHRS and CDR2 YFSETQ. This CDR3 reads CASSWTGPTGELFF. CDR3 bases: TGCGCCAGCAGCTGGACAGGGCCCACCGGGGAGCTGTTTTTT. The full variable domain, completed using reference TRBV5-1 and TRBJ2-2, is KAGVTQTPRYLIKTRGQQVTLSCSPISGHRSVSWYQQTPGQGLQFLFEYFSETQRNKGNFPGRFSGRQFSNSRSEMNVSTLELGDSALYLCASSWTGPTGELFFGEGSRLTVL.

The chain uses TRBV7-5 and TRBJ2-2. TRBV7-5 is designated a pseudogene. This CDR3 has 14 residues. As DNA, the CDR3 is TGTGCCAGAAGCTTTTCAGGGACCACCGGGGAGCTGTTTTTT. Protein: CARSFSGTTGELFF.

This clone was seen a handful of times. The V call is TRBV5-4, the J call TRBJ2-3; 12 bases fit TRBD1. There are 14 residues in the CDR3. Germline trimming cut 6 bases from V and 7 bases from J; bases unmatched to any gene: 6. Germline-derived CDR1 and CDR2 are SGHNT and YYREEE (reference sequence). CDR3 DNA sequence: TGTGCCAGCACTGCGGGACAGGGGGCGAATACGCAGTATTTT. Translation gives CASTAGQGANTQYF.

Regarding this clone: The junction and the germline gene differ at one end; a read error may be behind it. The chain carries TRBV2 and TRBJ1-1; D is possibly TRBD1 (5 bases). The CDR3 is 15 residues long. The germline CDR1 and CDR2 sequences are SNHLY and FYNNEI. The DNA for the CDR3 is TGTGCCAGCAGGGAAGACAGTTACATGAACACTGAAGCTTTCTTT. It specifies CASREDSYMNTEAFF.

The chain is built from TRBV3-1 (or the pseudogene TRBV3-2) and TRBJ2-1; TRBD2 agrees at 9 bases. V gave up 4 bases and J gave up 5 bases; unmatched junction bases: 12. Germline CDR1 is LGHDT and CDR2 is YNNKEL (reference sequence). The CDR3 has 17 residues. CDR3 protein: CASSPPASGAVHNEQFF. The DNA of the CDR3 is TGTGCCAGCAGCCCGCCGGCTAGCGGGGCAGTTCACAATGAGCAGTTCTTC.

The table lists this clone with a count of one. The rearrangement uses TRBV4-2 and TRBJ1-2; weak D call: TRBD1 (5 bases). CDR1 is LGHNA and CDR2 is YNFKEQ in the germline V gene. Trimming took 0 bases from V and 7 from J, leaving 9 bases between them. This CDR3 has 13 amino acids. CDR3 residues: CASSQDIDSGYTF. For the CDR3, the DNA is TGTGCCAGCAGCCAAGATATCGACAGTGGCTACACCTTC.

The chain has TRBV18 and TRBJ1-1, with 9 bases fitting TRBD1. The CDR3 consists of 15 residues. Trimming cost V 4 bases and J 0 bases; bases outside gene matches: 3. CDR1 and CDR2 from the germline V gene are KGHSH and LQKENI. CDR3 region: CASSLGTGMNTEAFF. The CDR3 nucleotides read TGTGCCAGCTCACTAGGGACAGGGATGAACACTGAAGCTTTCTTT.